The rows below give T cell receptor beta chains drawn from one sample of a study of T cell changes during pregnancy in multiple sclerosis. Assay used: immunoSEQ multiplex PCR; TCRdb lists only in-frame clones, some missing. The table records some 57,000 clones, 70% to 90% of them present only once. The starting material was peripheral blood, obtained in the first trimester of pregnancy. The receptors here all came from a female donor in good health, enrolled as a control in a pregnancy study. Each CDR3 is given with its conserved first and last residue. The order of the fields is V gene, J gene, D gene, CDR3 protein. D genes are given only for firm matches.

>TRBV9|TRBJ2-6|TRBD1
CASIPGQVLSGANVLTF
>TRBV6-1|TRBJ2-1|.
CASSEYPHEQFF
>TRBV11-2|TRBJ1-1|.
CASSLERNTEAFF
>TRBV9|TRBJ2-7|TRBD1
CASSAGQSSSYEQYF
>TRBV6-5|TRBJ2-3|.
CASSYEDTQYF
>TRBV19|TRBJ1-5|.
CASSMPPQEGNQPQHF
>TRBV6-5|TRBJ1-5|.
CASKQGDEIAGPQHF
>TRBV7-9|TRBJ1-1|.
CASSFQNTEAFF
>TRBV4-3|TRBJ2-1|TRBD1
CASSQDWGDRVDEQFF
>TRBV6-1|TRBJ1-1|.
CASSEAAGLNTEAFF
>TRBV11-2|TRBJ2-5|TRBD1
CASSLDRGGETQYF
>TRBV5-1|TRBJ1-3|TRBD1
CASSLGQGSLGNTIYF
>TRBV7-3|TRBJ1-1|.
CASSFRRVSMNTEAFF
>TRBV27|TRBJ1-3|TRBD1
CASSSEGGTLRDTIYF
>TRBV11-2|TRBJ1-1|.
CASSAGRQAFF
>TRBV6-5|TRBJ1-5|.
CASSPRARGDQPQHF
>TRBV6-1|TRBJ1-6|TRBD1
CATGQEINSPLHF
>TRBV27|TRBJ2-1|TRBD2
CASSRKILAGDEQFF
>TRBV6-5|TRBJ1-1|TRBD1
CASSHRQGRLAFF
>TRBV30|TRBJ2-3|TRBD2
CAWSVGLAGGGDTQYF
>TRBV19|TRBJ2-7|.
CASSIEETAYEQYF
>TRBV6-1|TRBJ1-2|.
CASSEAGGAYGYTF
>TRBV20-1|TRBJ2-2|.
CSAGASGELFF
>TRBV5-1|TRBJ2-3|TRBD2
CASSWTSGEIGDTQYF
>TRBV7-2|TRBJ2-2|TRBD2
CASSFERGINGELFF
>TRBV18|TRBJ1-1|.
CASSPGQTNTEAFF
>TRBV11-3|TRBJ2-1|.
CASSFGRSSYNEQFF
>TRBV27|TRBJ1-5|TRBD1
CASRDRGGSPWDQPQHF
>TRBV5-6|TRBJ1-5|.
CASSLAFDQPQHF
>TRBV2|TRBJ2-5|TRBD2
CASSGGLAGAETQYF
>TRBV7-8|TRBJ1-5|.
CASSLTGRLSNQPQHF
>TRBV7-2|TRBJ2-3|.
CASSLQRGGGTDTQYF
>TRBV14|TRBJ2-1|.
CASSSRLGGAPKGDPYNEQFF
>TRBV7-2|TRBJ2-2|TRBD1
CASNWDRASTGELFF
>TRBV6-1|TRBJ1-2|.
CASRLGDGYTF
>TRBV2|TRBJ1-2|TRBD1
CASNPRDRVSF
>TRBV9|TRBJ2-1|.
CASSYRDLDNEQFF
>TRBV5-5|TRBJ1-2|.
CASRPRQANYGYTF
>TRBV21-1|TRBJ2-7|.
CASSKALGTGRPYEQYF
>TRBV2|TRBJ1-1|.
CASSEAEQGRTEAFF
>TRBV6-1|TRBJ1-2|.
CASSEQWHPYGYTF
>TRBV7-2|TRBJ2-1|.
CASSSSPSYNEQFF
>TRBV14|TRBJ2-5|.
CASSRGAGQETQYF
>TRBV14|TRBJ1-6|.
CASSQDPISYNSPLHF
>TRBV7-9|TRBJ2-5|.
CASSTRGGETQYF
>TRBV6-1|TRBJ2-1|.
CASSPLFGSYNEQFF
>TRBV7-2|TRBJ2-5|.
CASSLSPDQETQYF
>TRBV29-1|TRBJ1-2|.
CSVVVTGGYGYTF